The T cell receptor (beta chain) described here comes from a study of tumor and adjacent non-tumor tissue in lung cancer. Study-wide points: Tumor TCR diversity, when higher, was linked to shorter survival.

This clonotype was counted a few times. Its antigen is not known. The library came from three nested PCR rounds adapted from ARM-PCR protocols. Each CDR3 protein is one row after TCRdb ran MiXCR on the multiplex PCR reads. The data hold around 57,000 distinct CDR3 sequences, with 61% observed a single time. RNA was extracted from bulk tissue without any cell sorting. More than 3 cm separated this lung sample from the edge of the tumor. Germline V lookup: CDR1 SQVTM, CDR2 ANQGSEA. The V gene end was trimmed by 1 base and the J gene end by 5 bases; junction bases not matched to a gene: 7. The CDR3 spans 14 residues.

Specimen: distant non-tumor lung tissue. The V and J genes are TRBV29-1 and TRBJ1-1; 7 bases match TRBD1. This receptor was taken from a man in his 70s with non-small cell lung cancer. The DNA for the CDR3 is TGCAGCGTTGAAGGAGGGGGCGCGAGTACTGAAGCTTTCTTT. It yields the protein CSVEGGGASTEAFF.